These 7 T cell receptor beta chains came from one sample sequenced in a study of identifying expanded T cells in peripheral blood (dated by TCRdb to about 2019). The library was prepared using the immunoSEQ multiplex PCR assay. Sourced from immuneACCESS, this table was stored by TCRdb with only in-frame sequences that have V and J called. A share of the clones is absent; for the studies checked, an unresolved V gene accounts for under half, and the remainder has no known explanation. The sample table shows tens of thousands of clones, and over 80% are seen once. The top ten hold 15% to 20% of the sample. Sample: blood. The receptor set was obtained from a person aged 18-70 years in good health.

Only one count was recorded for this clone. The chain is built from TRBV28 and TRBJ1-2, with 9 bases lining up with TRBD1. V lost 6 bases, J lost 8 bases, and 7 bases stayed unmatched. The germline V gene has CDR1 MDHEN and CDR2 SYDVKM. The CDR3 is 13 residues long. DNA of the CDR3: TGTGCCAGCAGAAAACAGGGGGCTAAGGGCTACACCTTC. Translating it yields CASRKQGAKGYTF.

V and J are TRBV11-1 and TRBJ1-2; D is perhaps TRBD1 (6 bases). The CDR3 is made up of 13 amino acids. V was shortened by 5 bases and J by 2 bases, with 9 bases between the two germline ends. The germline V gene encodes CDR1 SGHAT and CDR2 FQDESV (reference sequence). CDR3 DNA: TGTGCCAGCAGCCGACAGGCAAACTATGGCTACACCTTC. Amino acid sequence: CASSRQANYGYTF.

This clone appeared a few times. The rearrangement joins TRBV7-3 to TRBJ1-5; D ambiguous. Per the germline V gene, CDR1 is SGHTA and CDR2 is FQGTGA. The V gene lost 2 bases and the J gene lost 7 bases, with 9 bases spanning the gap. The CDR3 spans 13 residues. The CDR3 loop is CASSLEVGQPQHF. The CDR3 bases are TGTGCCAGCAGCTTAGAGGTAGGGCAGCCCCAGCATTTT.

The chain is built from TRBV6-5 and TRBJ2-5; D unresolved. The CDR3 contains 14 residues. Germline V gene lookup returns CDR1 MNHEY and CDR2 SVGAGI. The V and J ends lost 7 bases and 0 bases respectively, with 12 bases between them. The CDR3 region is CASTSSQYQETQYF. CDR3 bases: TGTGCCAGCACCTCCTCCCAGTACCAAGAGACCCAGTACTTC.

The chain uses TRBV29-1 and TRBJ2-3, with a weak D call TRBD2 (6 bases). V was shortened by 3 bases and J by 0 bases, with 7 bases between the two germline ends. The CDR3 sequence is 13 residues long. Germline CDR1 and CDR2: SQVTM and ANQGSEA. The CDR3 loop reads CSVERGSTDTQYF. The CDR3 nucleotides are TGCAGCGTTGAGCGGGGAAGCACAGATACGCAGTATTTT.

V gene TRBV7-3 combines with J gene TRBJ2-2; no firm D call. Trimming cost V 3 bases and J 7 bases, with 12 bases left between them. Germline V gene sequence: CDR1 SGHTA, CDR2 FQGTGA. CDR3 length: 14 amino acids. CDR3 region: CASSFPGSFGELFF. The CDR3 DNA reads TGTGCCAGCAGCTTCCCTGGAAGCTTCGGGGAGCTGTTTTTT.

The rearrangement links TRBV28 to TRBJ2-3; 12 bases are a match to TRBD2. This CDR3 is built from 18 residues. V dropped 4 bases and J dropped 3; count of bases not matched to a gene: 11. Per the germline V gene, CDR1 is MDHEN and CDR2 is SYDVKM. Written as DNA, the CDR3 is TGTGCCAGCAGTTACCTGACTAGCGGGAGATGGGGAACAGATACGCAGTATTTT. Translating gives CASSYLTSGRWGTDTQYF.